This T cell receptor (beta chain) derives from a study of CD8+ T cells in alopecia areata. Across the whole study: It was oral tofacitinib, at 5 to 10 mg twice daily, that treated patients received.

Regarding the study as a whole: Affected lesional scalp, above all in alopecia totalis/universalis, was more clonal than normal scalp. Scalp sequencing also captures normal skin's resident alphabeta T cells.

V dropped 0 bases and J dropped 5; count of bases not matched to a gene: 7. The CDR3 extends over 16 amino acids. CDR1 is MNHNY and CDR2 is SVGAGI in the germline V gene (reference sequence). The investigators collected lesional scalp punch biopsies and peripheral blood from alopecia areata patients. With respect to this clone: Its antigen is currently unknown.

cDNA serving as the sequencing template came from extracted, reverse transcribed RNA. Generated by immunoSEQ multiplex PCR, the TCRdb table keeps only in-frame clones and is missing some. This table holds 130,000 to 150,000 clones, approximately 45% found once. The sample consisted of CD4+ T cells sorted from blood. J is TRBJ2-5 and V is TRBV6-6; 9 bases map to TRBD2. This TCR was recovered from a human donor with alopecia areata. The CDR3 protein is CASSYSSSGSGETQYF. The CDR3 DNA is TGTGCCAGCAGTTACTCCAGTAGCGGGAGCGGGGAGACCCAGTACTTC.